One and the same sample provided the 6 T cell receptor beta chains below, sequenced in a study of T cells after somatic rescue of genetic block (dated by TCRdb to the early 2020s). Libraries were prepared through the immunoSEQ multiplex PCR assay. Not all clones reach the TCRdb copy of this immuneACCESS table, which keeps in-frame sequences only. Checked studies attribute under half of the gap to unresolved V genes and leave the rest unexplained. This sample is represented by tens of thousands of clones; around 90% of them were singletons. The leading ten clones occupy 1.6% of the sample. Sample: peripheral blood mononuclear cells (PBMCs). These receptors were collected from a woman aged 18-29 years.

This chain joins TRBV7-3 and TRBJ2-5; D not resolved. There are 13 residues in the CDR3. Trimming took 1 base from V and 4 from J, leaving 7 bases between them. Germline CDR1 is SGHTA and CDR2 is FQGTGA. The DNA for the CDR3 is TGTGCCAGCAGCTTAAGCCAAAGAGAGACCCAGTACTTC. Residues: CASSLSQRETQYF.

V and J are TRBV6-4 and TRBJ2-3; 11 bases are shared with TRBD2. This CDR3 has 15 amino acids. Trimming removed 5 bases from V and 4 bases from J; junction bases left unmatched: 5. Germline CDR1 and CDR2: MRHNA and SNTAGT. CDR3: CASSQTSGSADTQYF. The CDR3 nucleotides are TGTGCCAGCAGTCAAACTAGCGGGAGCGCAGATACGCAGTATTTT.

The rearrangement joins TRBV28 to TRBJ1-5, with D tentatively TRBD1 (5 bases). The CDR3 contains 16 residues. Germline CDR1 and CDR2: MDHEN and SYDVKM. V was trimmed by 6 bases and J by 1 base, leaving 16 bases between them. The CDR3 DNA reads TGTGCCAGCAGCTCTGGGGCAGGCGGAAGCAATCAGCCCCAGCATTTT. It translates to CASSSGAGGSNQPQHF.

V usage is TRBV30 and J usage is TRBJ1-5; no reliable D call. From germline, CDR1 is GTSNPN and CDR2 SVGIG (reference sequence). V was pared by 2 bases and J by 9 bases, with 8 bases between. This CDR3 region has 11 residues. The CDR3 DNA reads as TGTGCCTGGAGTCTTGGAGGGCCCCAGCATTTT. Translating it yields CAWSLGGPQHF.

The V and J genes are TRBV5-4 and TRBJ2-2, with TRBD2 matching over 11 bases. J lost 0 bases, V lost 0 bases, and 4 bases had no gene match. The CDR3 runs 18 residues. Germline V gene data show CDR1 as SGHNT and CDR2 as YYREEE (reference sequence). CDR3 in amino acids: CASSLVGTSGANTGELFF. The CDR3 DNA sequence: TGTGCCAGCAGCTTGGTTGGGACTAGCGGCGCGAACACCGGGGAGCTGTTTTTT.

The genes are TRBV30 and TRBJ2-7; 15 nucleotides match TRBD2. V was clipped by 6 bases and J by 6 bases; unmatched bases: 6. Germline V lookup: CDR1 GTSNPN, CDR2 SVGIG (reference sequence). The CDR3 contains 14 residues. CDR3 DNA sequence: TGTGCCTGTCATCCGGGACTAGCGGGAGGCGAGCAGTACTTC. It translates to CACHPGLAGGEQYF. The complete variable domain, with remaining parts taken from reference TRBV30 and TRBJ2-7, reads SQTIHQWPATLVQPVGSPLSLECTVEGTSNPNLYWYRQAAGRGLQLLFYSVGIGQISSEVPQNLSASRPQDRQFILSSKKLLLSDSGFYLCACHPGLAGGEQYFGPGTRLTVT.